This is a list of T cell receptor beta chains from one sample in a study of STAT5B mutations in CD4+ large granular lymphocyte leukemia. Clones were read by immunoSEQ multiplex PCR, and TCRdb kept only the in-frame ones, dropping some. Of some 3,900 clones in the sample, approximately 77% were seen once. Sequencing was done on a sample of PBMCs. These TCRs come from a man aged 55 to 70 with CD4+ T-cell large granular lymphocyte leukemia. Each CDR3 is given with its conserved first and last residue. The D gene is left open where the match is weak. Size is omitted from some rows. Given values are once, few, many or a class for expanded clones.

v_call	d_call	clone_size	j_call	cdr3_aa	cdr3_nt
TRBV4-1	TRBD2	.	TRBJ2-7	CASRRTSGGAISYEQYF	TGCGCCAGCAGAAGGACTAGCGGGGGGGCCATCTCCTACGAGCAGTACTTC
TRBV9	TRBD1	.	TRBJ2-1	CASSPQGNSYNEQFF	TGTGCCAGCAGCCCACAGGGGAATTCCTACAATGAGCAGTTCTTC
TRBV11-2	.	.	TRBJ1-1	CASSLLGGMNTEAFF	TGTGCCAGCAGCTTACTGGGGGGGATGAACACTGAAGCTTTCTTT
TRBV7-9	.	.	TRBJ2-2	CASSSSHLRVLASGELFF	TGTGCCAGCAGCTCCTCGCACCTCAGGGTGCTGGCTTCCGGGGAGCTGTTTTTT
TRBV6-6	TRBD1	.	TRBJ1-1	CASRTGPNTEAFF	TGTGCCAGCAGGACAGGGCCGAACACTGAAGCTTTCTTT
TRBV9	.	.	TRBJ2-5	CASSVRGGGGQETQYF	TGTGCCAGCAGCGTAAGAGGGGGGGGTGGCCAGGAGACCCAGTACTTC
TRBV19	.	.	TRBJ1-1	CASESNTEAFF	TGTGCCAGTGAGTCGAACACTGAAGCTTTCTTT
TRBV2	.	.	TRBJ2-3	CASSGYAQYF	TGTGCCAGCTCCGGATATGCGCAGTATTTT
TRBV5-4	TRBD1	.	TRBJ2-7	CASSSDRDVGLYEQYF	TGTGCCAGCAGCTCGGACAGGGACGTTGGGCTCTACGAGCAGTACTTC
TRBV29-1	TRBD1	.	TRBJ2-6	CSVVERGRPETPLSGANVLTF	TGCAGCGTTGTTGAAAGGGGGCGACCCGAAACACCCCTCTCGGGGGCCAACGTCCTGACTTTC
TRBV6-6	TRBD1	.	TRBJ1-2	CASTSPGQNYGYTF	TGTGCCAGCACCTCGCCGGGACAGAACTACGGCTACACCTTC
TRBV7-6	TRBD2	.	TRBJ2-1	CASSLMASGRREQFF	TGTGCCAGCAGCTTAATGGCTAGCGGAAGGCGGGAGCAGTTCTTC
TRBV6-6	.	.	TRBJ2-7	CASLGGNKYEQYF	TGTGCCAGTTTAGGGGGGAACAAATACGAGCAGTACTTC
TRBV9	.	.	TRBJ2-1	CASSYTGSHYNEQFF	TGTGCCAGCAGTTATACAGGGTCCCACTACAATGAGCAGTTCTTC
TRBV2	.	once	TRBJ1-5	CASREAGNYQPQHF	TGTGCCAGCAGGGAGGCAGGTAATTATCAGCCCCAGCATTTT
TRBV4-1	.	few	TRBJ1-5	CASSQEGFNQPQHF	TGCGCCAGCAGCCAAGAAGGTTTCAATCAGCCCCAGCATTTT